The 20 T cell receptor beta chains presented below share a single source sample, sequenced in a study of T cell changes during pregnancy in multiple sclerosis. Sequencing used immunoSEQ multiplex PCR; TCRdb keeps in-frame clones, though not all of them. The sample has around 57,000 clones, approximately 92% seen once. The specimen comprised CD4+ T cells from peripheral blood mononuclear cells, sampled in the third trimester of pregnancy. Every receptor here comes from a female donor with multiple sclerosis, enrolled in a pregnancy study.

The chain recombines TRBV9 with TRBJ2-2, with 12 bases lining up with TRBD1. The junction had 2 bases not matched to a gene; V was cut back by 2 bases and J by 6 bases. The germline CDR1 and CDR2 sequences are SGDLS and YYNGEE. This CDR3 has 15 amino acids. In DNA form, the CDR3 reads TGTGCCAGCAGCGTTGGGACAGGGGGCCCCGGGGAGCTGTTTTTT. Its protein product is CASSVGTGGPGELFF. The entire variable domain, with the rest obtained from reference TRBV9 and TRBJ2-2, is as follows: DSGVTQTPKHLITATGQRVTLRCSPRSGDLSVYWYQQSLDQGLQFLIQYYNGEERAKGNILERFSAQQFPDLHSELNLSSLELGDSALYFCASSVGTGGPGELFFGEGSRLTVL.

The V call is TRBV4-2, the J call TRBJ1-3; 7 bases align to TRBD1. CDR3 length: 17 residues. CDR1 is LGHNA, CDR2 YNFKEQ, per germline. The trim removed 0 bases at V and 0 bases at J, leaving 5 bases unmatched. CDR3 nucleotide sequence: TGTGCCAGCAGCCAAGATACGGGACAGCCCTCTGGAAACACCATATATTTT. Protein sequence: CASSQDTGQPSGNTIYF.

The V gene is TRBV7-7, the J gene TRBJ1-1; D perhaps matches TRBD1 (5 bases). The V end lost 5 bases, the J end lost 2 bases, and 15 bases lay between the germline ends. CDR1 and CDR2 (germline): SSHAT, FNYEAQ (reference sequence). The CDR3 sequence is 15 residues long. The CDR3 loop is CASSPIPGGNTEAFF. The CDR3 nucleotides are TGTGCCAGCAGCCCCATCCCGGGGGGTAACACTGAAGCTTTCTTT. The entire variable domain, with the rest obtained from reference TRBV7-7 and TRBJ1-1, is as follows: GAGVSQSPRYKVTKRGQDVTLRCDPISSHATLYWYQQALGQGPEFLTYFNYEAQPDKSGLPSDRFSAERPEGSISTLTIQRTEQRDSAMYRCASSPIPGGNTEAFFGQGTRLTVV.

V gene TRBV2 combines with J gene TRBJ2-1; D gene unclear. Germline V gene sequence: CDR1 SNHLY, CDR2 FYNNEI. The CDR3 is 13 residues long. The germline V and J ends were trimmed by 3 bases and 4 bases, with 7 bases remaining between them. The CDR3 loop reads CASSEGPYNEQFF. The DNA for the CDR3 is TGTGCCAGCAGTGAGGGCCCTTACAATGAGCAGTTCTTC.

The chain links TRBV6-5 to TRBJ1-2; D gene ambiguous. This CDR3 has 13 residues. CDR1 is MNHEY and CDR2 is SVGAGI in the germline V gene. V was pared by 6 bases and J by 7 bases, with 15 bases between. CDR3 nucleotides: TGTGCCAGCAGCCAAGGGCCAGGAGGTGGCTACACCTTC. Encoded protein: CASSQGPGGGYTF.

The V gene is TRBV5-1, the J gene TRBJ2-1; 10 nucleotides agree with TRBD1. Germline assignment: CDR1 SGHRS and CDR2 YFSETQ. With V trimmed by 0 bases and J by 3 bases, 3 bases remained unmatched. The CDR3 is 16 amino acids. This CDR3 reads CASSLARDRGYNEQFF. For the CDR3, the DNA is TGCGCCAGCAGCTTGGCCCGGGACAGGGGCTACAATGAGCAGTTCTTC. The full variable domain, with the rest looked up from reference TRBV5-1 and TRBJ2-1, is KAGVTQTPRYLIKTRGQQVTLSCSPISGHRSVSWYQQTPGQGLQFLFEYFSETQRNKGNFPGRFSGRQFSNSRSEMNVSTLELGDSALYLCASSLARDRGYNEQFFGPGTRLTVL.

This clone was recorded once. The chain uses TRBV2 and TRBJ2-7; 7 bases agree with TRBD2. The V segment lost 7 bases and the J segment 2 bases; nucleotides outside the gene matches: 8. Germline V lookup: CDR1 SNHLY, CDR2 FYNNEI. This CDR3 comprises 14 residues. Here the CDR3 DNA reads TGTGCCAGCAAGCTAGCGGCAGTACCCTACGAGCAGTACTTC. Its translation is CASKLAAVPYEQYF.

The chain combines TRBV28 with TRBJ1-2; maybe TRBD1 (6 bases). Deletions cut 5 bases from V and 4 bases from J, with 17 bases between. The length of the CDR3 is 15 residues. From germline, CDR1 is MDHEN and CDR2 SYDVKM. The CDR3 is CASSPPLAGAYGYTF. CDR3 nucleotides: TGTGCCAGCAGTCCCCCCCTGGCAGGGGCCTATGGCTACACCTTC.

The genes are TRBV5-1 and TRBJ2-2, with 7 bases identical to TRBD2. The CDR3 contains 16 residues. V gave up 8 bases and J gave up 4 bases; unmatched junction bases: 14. CDR1 is SGHRS, CDR2 YFSETQ, per germline. In nucleotides, the CDR3 is TGCGCCAGTTACCGGGCCCCGGGGGAGGGCACCGGGGAGCTGTTTTTT. Translated: CASYRAPGEGTGELFF.

The chain recombines TRBV6-1 with TRBJ1-5, with 7 bases that match TRBD1. From germline, CDR1 is MNHNS and CDR2 SASEGT. The CDR3 length is 14 residues. The trim removed 4 bases at V and 2 bases at J, leaving 2 bases unmatched. The CDR3 protein is CASSVGTGNQPQHF. CDR3 DNA sequence: TGTGCCAGCAGTGTTGGGACAGGCAATCAGCCCCAGCATTTT.

The chain uses TRBV6-1 and TRBJ1-2; 8 bases align to TRBD1. This CDR3 is built from 14 residues. The germline CDR1 and CDR2 sequences are MNHNS and SASEGT. With 3 bases clipped from V and 4 bases from J, the junction kept 4 bases outside the gene matches. The CDR3 DNA reads TGTGCCAGCAGTGAGGGACAGGAGATCTATGGCTACACCTTC. Translating gives CASSEGQEIYGYTF.

The chain recombines TRBV5-4 with TRBJ2-3; tentatively, D is TRBD2 (5 bases). V gave up 5 bases and J gave up 2 bases, with 15 bases separating them. Per the germline V gene, CDR1 is SGHNT and CDR2 is YYREEE (reference sequence). This CDR3 is built from 15 residues. The CDR3: CASRRSEVVTDTQYF. CDR3 bases: TGTGCCAGCAGACGCTCGGAGGTGGTCACAGATACGCAGTATTTT. Full variable domain (rest looked up from reference TRBV5-4 and TRBJ2-3): ETGVTQSPTHLIKTRGQQVTLRCSSQSGHNTVSWYQQALGQGPQFIFQYYREEENGRGNFPPRFSGLQFPNYSSELNVNALELDDSALYLCASRRSEVVTDTQYFGPGTRLTVL.

The genes are TRBV5-5 and TRBJ1-5; D not certain. The ends were cut back, 1 base at V and 5 bases at J, with 7 bases in the middle. This CDR3 spans 13 amino acids. The germline gives CDR1 SGHKS, CDR2 YYEKEE (reference sequence). CDR3 sequence (DNA): TGTGCCAGCAGCTTGATGGGAGATCAGCCCCAGCATTTT. This codes for CASSLMGDQPQHF.

The gene calls are TRBV25-1 and TRBJ1-4; D may be TRBD1 (5 bases). Trimming left V 5 bases short and J 4 bases short, with 11 bases between. Germline V gives CDR1 MGHDK, CDR2 SYGVNS. There are 14 residues in the CDR3. DNA for the CDR3: TGTGCCAGCAGTTCCCCCGGGGGTAATGAAAAACTGTTTTTT. Amino acids: CASSSPGGNEKLFF.

This clone has only one observation. The gene calls are TRBV30 and TRBJ1-2; the D is unclear. Germline CDR1 GTSNPN, CDR2 SVGIG (reference sequence). CDR3 length: 12 amino acids. Deletions cut 5 bases from V and 5 bases from J, with 12 bases between. CDR3 bases: TGTGCCTGGTGGACCGGGGAATATGGCTACACCTTC. It translates to CAWWTGEYGYTF.

This chain uses TRBV19 with TRBJ1-5, with TRBD1 matching over 9 bases. V gave up 4 bases and J gave up 7 bases; unmatched junction bases: 11. The length of the CDR3 is 16 residues. The V gene's germline CDR1 is LNHDA and CDR2 SQIVND (reference sequence). This CDR3 is CASSSLQGALIQPQHF. The DNA of the CDR3 is TGTGCCAGTAGTAGCCTACAGGGGGCCTTGATACAGCCCCAGCATTTT.

V is TRBV5-1 and J is TRBJ2-1; 7 nucleotides align to TRBD1. CDR3 size: 16 residues. The germline V gene encodes CDR1 SGHRS and CDR2 YFSETQ. Trimming removed 0 bases from V and 6 bases from J; junction bases left unmatched: 9. DNA for the CDR3: TGCGCCAGCAGCTTGGCTGAACAGGGGCCCCTCAATGAGCAGTTCTTC. This encodes CASSLAEQGPLNEQFF.

The V gene is TRBV5-1, the J gene TRBJ2-3; 10 bases match TRBD2. V gave up 4 bases and J gave up 1 base; unmatched junction bases: 9. Germline CDR1 and CDR2: SGHRS and YFSETQ. The CDR3 is made up of 17 amino acids. The CDR3 loop reads CASSLQAGGRGTDTQYF. The CDR3 DNA sequence: TGCGCCAGCAGCCTACAAGCGGGAGGGCGGGGCACAGATACGCAGTATTTT. Supplemented by reference TRBV5-1 and TRBJ2-3, the full variable domain reads KAGVTQTPRYLIKTRGQQVTLSCSPISGHRSVSWYQQTPGQGLQFLFEYFSETQRNKGNFPGRFSGRQFSNSRSEMNVSTLELGDSALYLCASSLQAGGRGTDTQYFGPGTRLTVL.

This sequence joins TRBV19 and TRBJ1-5; D possibly corresponds to TRBD1 (6 bases). Germline CDR1 reads LNHDA; CDR2 reads SQIVND (reference sequence). The CDR3 covers 14 residues. V lost 1 base to trimming and J lost 4 bases, with 8 bases between them. The CDR3 reads CASSIGTANQPQHF. CDR3 coding DNA: TGTGCCAGTAGTATAGGGACAGCAAATCAGCCCCAGCATTTT.

The chain couples TRBV30 to TRBJ1-2; D unresolved. V lost 2 bases to trimming and J lost 10 bases, with 17 bases between them. Germline V lookup: CDR1 GTSNPN, CDR2 SVGIG (reference sequence). The CDR3 is 13 residues long. CDR3 in amino acids: CAWSPGSLRVYTF. The DNA of the CDR3 is TGTGCCTGGAGTCCCGGGTCCTTGAGAGTCTACACCTTC.